A selection of T cell receptor beta chains follows, all from one sample in a study of graft-versus-host responses after intestinal transplantation. Their antigens remain unidentified. The table came from immunoSEQ multiplex PCR; TCRdb's copy has only in-frame clones and leaves some out. The data show 20,000 to 25,000 clones, with roughly 86% seen just once and 0.93% held by the top ten. Material: unstimulated CD8+ T cells sorted from spleen or lymph node cells, obtained before transplant. These receptor sequences come from a human donor who was the organ donor for an intestinal transplant. Both conserved end residues are part of each CDR3.

cdr3_aa: CASSQLGRGTDTQYF
v_call: TRBV4-3
j_call: TRBJ2-3

cdr3_aa: CASSLWPDRNRDHGNIQYF
v_call: TRBV27
j_call: TRBJ2-4

cdr3_aa: CASSQDTSGVGEQFF
v_call: TRBV4-2
j_call: TRBJ2-1

cdr3_aa: CASSITQGTGELFF
v_call: TRBV27
j_call: TRBJ2-2

cdr3_aa: CASSEAGGLVDTQYF
v_call: TRBV9
j_call: TRBJ2-3

cdr3_aa: CALEGGNDGYTF
v_call: TRBV30
j_call: TRBJ1-2

cdr3_aa: CASNLGREIYEQYF
v_call: TRBV2
j_call: TRBJ2-7

cdr3_aa: CASSLVLGALNGYTF
v_call: TRBV27
j_call: TRBJ1-2

cdr3_aa: CASSGGAAFSTGELFF
v_call: TRBV2
j_call: TRBJ2-2

cdr3_aa: CASGFTGGNQPQHF
v_call: TRBV12-5
j_call: TRBJ1-5

cdr3_aa: CASSSTGQLFTGELFF
v_call: TRBV9
j_call: TRBJ2-2

cdr3_aa: CATSRDVGLQPQHF
v_call: TRBV15
j_call: TRBJ1-5

cdr3_aa: CASTLGYEQYF
v_call: TRBV6-5
j_call: TRBJ2-7

cdr3_aa: CASSLPGNLNTEAFF
v_call: TRBV7-9
j_call: TRBJ1-1

cdr3_aa: CASSDWGVGLDEQYF
v_call: TRBV6-1
j_call: NA

cdr3_aa: CASSPFEAYYEQYF
v_call: TRBV4-1
j_call: NA

cdr3_aa: CAMGQGQAFF
v_call: TRBV13
j_call: TRBJ1-1

cdr3_aa: CASSFSYEQYF
v_call: TRBV7-9
j_call: TRBJ2-7

cdr3_aa: CASTTLLTGSNTEAFF
v_call: TRBV4-1
j_call: TRBJ1-1

cdr3_aa: CASSLVGTDTQYF
v_call: TRBV27
j_call: TRBJ2-3

cdr3_aa: CASSQGRRTYNEQFF
v_call: TRBV4-3
j_call: TRBJ2-1

cdr3_aa: CAWSVLSGGYGSYNSPLHF
v_call: TRBV30
j_call: TRBJ1-6